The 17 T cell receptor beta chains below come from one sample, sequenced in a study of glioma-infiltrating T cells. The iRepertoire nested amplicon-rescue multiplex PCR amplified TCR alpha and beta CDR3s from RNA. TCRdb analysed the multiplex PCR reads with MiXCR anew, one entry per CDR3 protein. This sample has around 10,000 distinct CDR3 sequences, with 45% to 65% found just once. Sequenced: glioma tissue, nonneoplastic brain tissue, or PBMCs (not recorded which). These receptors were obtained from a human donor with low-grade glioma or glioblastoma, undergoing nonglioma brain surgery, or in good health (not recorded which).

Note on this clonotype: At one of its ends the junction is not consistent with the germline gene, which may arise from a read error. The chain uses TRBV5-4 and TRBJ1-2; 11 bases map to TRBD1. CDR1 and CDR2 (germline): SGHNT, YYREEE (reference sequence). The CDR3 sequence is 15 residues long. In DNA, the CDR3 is TGTGCCAGCAGATCCGGACAGGGGGCTTACTATGGCTGCACCTTC. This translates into CASRSGQGAYYGCTF.

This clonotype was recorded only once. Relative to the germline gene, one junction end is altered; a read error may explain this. In DNA form, the CDR3 reads TGCGCCAGAAGCCAAGGGGGTACCCAAGAGACCCAGTACTTC. The encoded protein is CARSQGGTQETQYF. The chain employs TRBV4-1 and TRBJ2-5; TRBD1 is a possible D gene (6 bases). This CDR3 contains 14 residues. Germline CDR1 is MGHRA and CDR2 is YSYEKL.

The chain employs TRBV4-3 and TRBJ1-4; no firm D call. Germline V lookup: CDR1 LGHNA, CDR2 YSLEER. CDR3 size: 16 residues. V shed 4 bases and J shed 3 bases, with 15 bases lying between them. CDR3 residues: CASSLSNESANEKLFF. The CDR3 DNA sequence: TGCGCCAGCAGCCTCTCAAATGAAAGCGCTAATGAAAAACTGTTTTTT.

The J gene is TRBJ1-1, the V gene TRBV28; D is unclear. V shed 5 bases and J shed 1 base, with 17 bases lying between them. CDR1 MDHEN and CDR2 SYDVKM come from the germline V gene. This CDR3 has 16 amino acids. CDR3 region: CASSRLGIGKNTEAFF. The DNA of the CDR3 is TGTGCCAGCAGTCGACTTGGGATAGGGAAGAACACTGAAGCTTTCTTT.

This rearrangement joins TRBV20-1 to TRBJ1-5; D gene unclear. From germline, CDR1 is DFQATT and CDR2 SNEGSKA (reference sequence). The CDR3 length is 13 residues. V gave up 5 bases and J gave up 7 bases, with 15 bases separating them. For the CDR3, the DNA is TGCAGTGCTGTCGGGAAAGGGAGCCAGCCCCAGCATTTT. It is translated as CSAVGKGSQPQHF.

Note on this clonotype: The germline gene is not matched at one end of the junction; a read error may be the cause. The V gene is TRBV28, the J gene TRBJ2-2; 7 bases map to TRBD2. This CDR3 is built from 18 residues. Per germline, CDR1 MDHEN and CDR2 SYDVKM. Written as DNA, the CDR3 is TGTGCCAGCAGTTTCTGTTTGAGGGACTACGCGAACACCGGGCAGCTGTTTTTT. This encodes CASSFCLRDYANTGQLFF.

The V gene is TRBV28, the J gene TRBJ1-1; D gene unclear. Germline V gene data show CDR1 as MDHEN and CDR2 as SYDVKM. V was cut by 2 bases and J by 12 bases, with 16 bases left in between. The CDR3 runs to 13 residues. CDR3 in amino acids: CASSLESPDLSFF. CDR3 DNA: TGTGCCAGCAGTTTAGAGTCCCCGGATCTCTCTTTCTTT. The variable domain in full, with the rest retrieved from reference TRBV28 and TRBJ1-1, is DVKVTQSSRYLVKRTGEKVFLECVQDMDHENMFWYRQDPGLGLRLIYFSYDVKMKEKGDIPEGYSVSREKKERFSLILESASTNQTSMYLCASSLESPDLSFFGQGTRLTVV.

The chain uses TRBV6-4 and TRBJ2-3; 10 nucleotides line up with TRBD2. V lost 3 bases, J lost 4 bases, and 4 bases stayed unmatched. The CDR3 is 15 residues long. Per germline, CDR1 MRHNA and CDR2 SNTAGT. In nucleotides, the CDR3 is TGTGCCAGCAGTGATCTAGCGGGGGATTCAGATACGCAGTATTTT. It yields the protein CASSDLAGDSDTQYF.

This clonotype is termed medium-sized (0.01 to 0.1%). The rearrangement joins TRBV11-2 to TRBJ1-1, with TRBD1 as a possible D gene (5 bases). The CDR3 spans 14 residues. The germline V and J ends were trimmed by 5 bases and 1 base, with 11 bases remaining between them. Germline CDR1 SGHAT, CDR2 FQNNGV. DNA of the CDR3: TGTGCCAGCAGCGTGGGACGTGGGAACACTGAAGCTTTCTTT. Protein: CASSVGRGNTEAFF.

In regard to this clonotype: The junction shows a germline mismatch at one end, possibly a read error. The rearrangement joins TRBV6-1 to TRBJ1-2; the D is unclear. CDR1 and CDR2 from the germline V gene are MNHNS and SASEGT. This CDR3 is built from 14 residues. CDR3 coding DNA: TGCGCCATCAGTGAGAATGGGGTTCGCTATGGCTACACCTTC. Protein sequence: CAISENGVRYGYTF.

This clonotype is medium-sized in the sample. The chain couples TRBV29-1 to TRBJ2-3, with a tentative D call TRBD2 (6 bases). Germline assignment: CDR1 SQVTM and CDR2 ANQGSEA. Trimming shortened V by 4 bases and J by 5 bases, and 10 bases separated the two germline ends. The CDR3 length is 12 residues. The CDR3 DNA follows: TGCAGCGTTGTTTCGGGAGTAGATACGCAGTATTTT. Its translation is CSVVSGVDTQYF.

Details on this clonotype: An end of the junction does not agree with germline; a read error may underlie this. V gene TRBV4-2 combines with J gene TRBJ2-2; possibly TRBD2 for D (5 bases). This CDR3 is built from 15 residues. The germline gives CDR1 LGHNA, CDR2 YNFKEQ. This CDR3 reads CASSPLVGDTWELFF. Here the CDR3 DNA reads TGTGCCAGCAGCCCACTAGTGGGAGACACCTGGGAGCTCTTTTTT.

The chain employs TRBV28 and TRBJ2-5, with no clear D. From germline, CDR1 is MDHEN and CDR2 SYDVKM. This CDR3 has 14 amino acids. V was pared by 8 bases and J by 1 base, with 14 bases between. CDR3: CASFRPGPQETQYF. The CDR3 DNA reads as TGTGCCAGCTTTCGTCCAGGCCCCCAAGAGACCCAGTACTTC.

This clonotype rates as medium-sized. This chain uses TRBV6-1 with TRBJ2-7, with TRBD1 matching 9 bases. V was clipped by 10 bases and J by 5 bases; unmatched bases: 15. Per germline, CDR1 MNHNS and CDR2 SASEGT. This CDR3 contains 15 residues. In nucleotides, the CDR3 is TGTGCCACCATGACCCATGGGACAGGGACTAACGAGCAGTACTTC. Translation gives CATMTHGTGTNEQYF.

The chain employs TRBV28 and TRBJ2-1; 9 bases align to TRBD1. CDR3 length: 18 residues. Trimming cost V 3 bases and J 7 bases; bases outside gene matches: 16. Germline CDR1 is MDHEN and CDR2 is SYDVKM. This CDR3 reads CASSLMYACLGQGNEQFF. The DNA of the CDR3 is TGTGCCAGCAGTTTGATGTATGCATGCCTGGGACAGGGAAATGAGCAGTTCTTC.

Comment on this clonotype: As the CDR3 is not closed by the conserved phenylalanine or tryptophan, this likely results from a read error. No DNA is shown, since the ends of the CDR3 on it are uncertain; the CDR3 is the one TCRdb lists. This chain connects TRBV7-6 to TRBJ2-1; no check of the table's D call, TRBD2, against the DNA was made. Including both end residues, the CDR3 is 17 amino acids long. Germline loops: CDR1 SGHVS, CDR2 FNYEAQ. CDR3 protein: CASSLEVGGASYNEQFL.

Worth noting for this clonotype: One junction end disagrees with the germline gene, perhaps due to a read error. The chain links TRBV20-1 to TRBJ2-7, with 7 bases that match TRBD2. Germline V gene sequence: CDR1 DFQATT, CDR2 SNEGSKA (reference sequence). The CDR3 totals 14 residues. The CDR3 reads CSWAQFGGDYEKYF. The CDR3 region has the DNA TGCAGTTGGGCGCAATTTGGCGGGGACTACGAGAAGTACTTC.